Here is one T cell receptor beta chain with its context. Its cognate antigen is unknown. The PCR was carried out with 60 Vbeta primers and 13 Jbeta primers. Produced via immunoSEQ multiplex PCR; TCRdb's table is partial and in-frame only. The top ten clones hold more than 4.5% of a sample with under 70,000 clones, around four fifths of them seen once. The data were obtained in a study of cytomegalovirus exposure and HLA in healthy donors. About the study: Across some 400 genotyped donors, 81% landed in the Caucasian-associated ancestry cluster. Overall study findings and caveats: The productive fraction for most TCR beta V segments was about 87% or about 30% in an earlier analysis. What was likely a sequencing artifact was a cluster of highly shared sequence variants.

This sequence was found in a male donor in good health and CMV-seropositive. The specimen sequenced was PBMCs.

CDR3 nucleotide sequence: TGTGCCAGCAGCTTAGATTGGGCGGAGCAGTACTTC. Its translation: CASSLDWAEQYF. V and J are TRBV11-2 and TRBJ2-7; D remains ambiguous. Germline CDR1 SGHAT, CDR2 FQNNGV. CDR3 length equals 12 residues. V dropped 0 bases and J dropped 7 bases, with 7 bases sitting between them.